These 4 T cell receptor beta chains were sequenced from one sample in a study of blood T cells in healthy people across ages. With a J-beta primer mix and a sample-barcoded 5' primer, a second PCR ran roughly 6 to 11 cycles. TCRdb ran MiXCR on the 5' RACE reads and lists one entry per CDR3 protein. The profile shows 1.8 million or so distinct CDR3 sequences, approximately 40% of them singletons. The sample comprised blood. These receptor sequences come from a human donor in good health.

Details on this clonotype: The junction shows a germline mismatch at one end, possibly a read error. The rearrangement uses TRBV4-3 and TRBJ2-5; a possible D gene is TRBD2 (7 bases). Germline V lookup: CDR1 LGHNA, CDR2 YSLEER. The CDR3 length is 14 residues. The CDR3 sequence is CASSQATGRETQHF. Here the CDR3 DNA reads TGCGCCAGCAGCCAAGCAACAGGGCGGGAGACCCAGCACTTC.

The chain combines TRBV9 with TRBJ2-4, with D perhaps TRBD2 (7 bases). Germline V gives CDR1 SGDLS, CDR2 YYNGEE. The CDR3 sequence is 14 residues long. V dropped 3 bases and J dropped 6 bases, with 13 bases sitting between them. The CDR3 DNA follows: TGTGCCAGCAGCGATACAGGGAGGGCAAACATTCAGTACTTC. Protein sequence: CASSDTGRANIQYF.

This clonotype showed up just once. The chain carries TRBV28 and TRBJ1-4; a weak D match, TRBD1 (5 bases). The CDR3 is 15 amino acids. Germline V gene lookup returns CDR1 MDHEN and CDR2 SYDVKM. The V gene lost 10 bases and the J gene lost 8 bases, with 23 bases spanning the gap. CDR3 nucleotides: TGTGCCAACAGCCCCGCGGGGGGTCGTCAAGAAAAACTGTTTTTT. It encodes CANSPAGGRQEKLFF. Full variable domain (remainder filled in from reference TRBV28 and TRBJ1-4): DVKVTQSSRYLVKRTGEKVFLECVQDMDHENMFWYRQDPGLGLRLIYFSYDVKMKEKGDIPEGYSVSREKKERFSLILESASTNQTSMYLCANSPAGGRQEKLFFGSGTQLSVL.

This chain connects TRBV7-6 to TRBJ1-5, with D hard to call. The CDR3 totals 17 residues. The ends were cut back, 1 base at V and 1 base at J, with 14 bases in the middle. Germline V gene sequence: CDR1 SGHVS, CDR2 FNYEAQ. The CDR3 bases are TGTGCCAGCAGCTTAGGGCGGGTAAAATGGAGCAATCAGCCCCAGCATTTT. This gives the protein CASSLGRVKWSNQPQHF.